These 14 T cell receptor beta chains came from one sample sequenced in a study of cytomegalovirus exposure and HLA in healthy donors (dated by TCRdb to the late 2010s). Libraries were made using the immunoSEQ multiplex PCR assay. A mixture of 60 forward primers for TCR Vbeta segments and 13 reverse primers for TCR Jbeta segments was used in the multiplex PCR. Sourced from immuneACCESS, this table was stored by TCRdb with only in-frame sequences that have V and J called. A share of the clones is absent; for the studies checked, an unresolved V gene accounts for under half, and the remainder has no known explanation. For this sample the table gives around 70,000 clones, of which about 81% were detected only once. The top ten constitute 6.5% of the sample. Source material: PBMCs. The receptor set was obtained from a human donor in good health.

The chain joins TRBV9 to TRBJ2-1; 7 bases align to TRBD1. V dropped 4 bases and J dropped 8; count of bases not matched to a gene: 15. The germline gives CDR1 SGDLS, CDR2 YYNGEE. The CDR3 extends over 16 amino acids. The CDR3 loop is CASSLEGSGQIHEQFF. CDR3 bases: TGTGCCAGCAGCCTCGAGGGGTCGGGACAGATCCATGAGCAGTTCTTC.

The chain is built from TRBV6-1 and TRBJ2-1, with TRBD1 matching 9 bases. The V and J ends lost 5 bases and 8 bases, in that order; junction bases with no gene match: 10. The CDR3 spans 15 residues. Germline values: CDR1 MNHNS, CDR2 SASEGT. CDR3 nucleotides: TGTGCCAGCAGTCTGGACAGGGGAGGTGTGGATGAGCAGTTCTTC. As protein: CASSLDRGGVDEQFF.

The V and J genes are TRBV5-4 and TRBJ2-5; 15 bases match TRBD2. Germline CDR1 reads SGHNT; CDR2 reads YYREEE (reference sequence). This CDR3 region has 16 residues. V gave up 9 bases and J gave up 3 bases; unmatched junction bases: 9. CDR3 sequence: CATGLAGGLKKETQYF. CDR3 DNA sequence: TGTGCCACAGGACTAGCGGGGGGGCTAAAAAAAGAGACCCAGTACTTC.

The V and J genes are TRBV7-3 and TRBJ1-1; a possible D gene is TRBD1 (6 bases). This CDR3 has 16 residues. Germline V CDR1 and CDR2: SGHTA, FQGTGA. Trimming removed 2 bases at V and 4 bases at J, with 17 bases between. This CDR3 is CASSLGGSRGGTEAFF. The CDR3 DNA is TGTGCCAGCAGCTTAGGCGGGAGCAGGGGAGGCACTGAAGCTTTCTTT.

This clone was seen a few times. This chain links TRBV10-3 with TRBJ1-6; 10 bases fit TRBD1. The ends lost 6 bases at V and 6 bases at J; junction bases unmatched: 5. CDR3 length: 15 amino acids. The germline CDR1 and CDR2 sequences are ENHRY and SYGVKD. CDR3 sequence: CAIRNGQGGNSPLHF. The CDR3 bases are TGTGCCATCAGGAATGGACAGGGGGGTAATTCACCCCTCCACTTT.

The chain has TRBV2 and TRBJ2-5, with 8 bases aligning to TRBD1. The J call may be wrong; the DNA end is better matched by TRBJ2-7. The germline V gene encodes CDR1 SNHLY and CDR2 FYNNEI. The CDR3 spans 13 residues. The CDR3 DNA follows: TGTGCCAGTTTGGACAGGGTGTCCTACGAGCAGTACTTC. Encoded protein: CASLDRVSYEQYF.

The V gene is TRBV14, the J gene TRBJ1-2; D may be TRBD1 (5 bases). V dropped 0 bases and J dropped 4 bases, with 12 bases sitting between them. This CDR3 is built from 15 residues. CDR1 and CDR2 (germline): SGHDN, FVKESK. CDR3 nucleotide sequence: TGTGCCAGCAGCCAAGATTTCAAGGGGCTCTATGGCTACACCTTC. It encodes CASSQDFKGLYGYTF.

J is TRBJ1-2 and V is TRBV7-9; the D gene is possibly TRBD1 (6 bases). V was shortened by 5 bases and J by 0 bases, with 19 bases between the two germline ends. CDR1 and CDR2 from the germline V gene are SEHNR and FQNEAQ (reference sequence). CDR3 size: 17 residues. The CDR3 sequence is CASSRGGAGTANYGYTF. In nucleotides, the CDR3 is TGTGCCAGCAGCAGAGGGGGGGCAGGTACAGCTAACTATGGCTACACCTTC.

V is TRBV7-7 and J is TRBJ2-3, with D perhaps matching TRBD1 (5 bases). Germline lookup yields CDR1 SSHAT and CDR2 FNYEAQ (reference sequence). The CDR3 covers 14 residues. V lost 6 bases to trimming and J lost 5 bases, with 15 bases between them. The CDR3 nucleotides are TGTGCCAGCAGTCTAAGTCCCCAGGGAGATACGCAGTATTTT. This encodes CASSLSPQGDTQYF. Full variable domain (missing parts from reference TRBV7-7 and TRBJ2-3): GAGVSQSPRYKVTKRGQDVTLRCDPISSHATLYWYQQALGQGPEFLTYFNYEAQPDKSGLPSDRFSAERPEGSISTLTIQRTEQRDSAMYRCASSLSPQGDTQYFGPGTRLTVL.

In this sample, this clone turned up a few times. CDR3 region: CAISDNPGGSPLHF. The DNA of the CDR3 is TGTGCCATCAGTGACAATCCCGGGGGTTCACCCCTCCACTTT. The rearrangement links TRBV10-3 to TRBJ1-6; a possible D gene is TRBD1 (5 bases). This CDR3 contains 14 residues. Trimming took 3 bases from V and 9 from J, leaving 12 bases between them. CDR1 is ENHRY, CDR2 SYGVKD, per germline.

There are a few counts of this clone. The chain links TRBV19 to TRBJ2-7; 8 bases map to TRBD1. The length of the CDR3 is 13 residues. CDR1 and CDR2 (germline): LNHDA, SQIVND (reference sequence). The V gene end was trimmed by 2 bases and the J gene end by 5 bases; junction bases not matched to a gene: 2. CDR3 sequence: CASSINRGNEQYF. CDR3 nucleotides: TGTGCCAGTAGTATAAACAGGGGGAACGAGCAGTACTTC. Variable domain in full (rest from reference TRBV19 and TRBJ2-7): DGGITQSPKYLFRKEGQNVTLSCEQNLNHDAMYWYRQDPGQGLRLIYYSQIVNDFQKGDIAEGYSVSREKKESFPLTVTSAQKNPTAFYLCASSINRGNEQYFGPGTRLTVT.

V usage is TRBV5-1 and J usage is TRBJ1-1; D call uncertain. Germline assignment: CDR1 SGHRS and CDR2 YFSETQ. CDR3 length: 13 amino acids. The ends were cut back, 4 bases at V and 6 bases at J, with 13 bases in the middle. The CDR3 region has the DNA TGCGCCAGCAGCCTGGAGAGGTCCCCTGAAGCTTTCTTT. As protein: CASSLERSPEAFF.

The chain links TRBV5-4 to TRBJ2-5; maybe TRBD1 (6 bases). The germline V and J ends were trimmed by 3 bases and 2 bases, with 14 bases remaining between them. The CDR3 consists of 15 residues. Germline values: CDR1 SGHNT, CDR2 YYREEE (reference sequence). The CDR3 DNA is TGTGCCAGCAGCTCCAAGGACAGATTTCAAGAGACCCAGTACTTC. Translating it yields CASSSKDRFQETQYF.

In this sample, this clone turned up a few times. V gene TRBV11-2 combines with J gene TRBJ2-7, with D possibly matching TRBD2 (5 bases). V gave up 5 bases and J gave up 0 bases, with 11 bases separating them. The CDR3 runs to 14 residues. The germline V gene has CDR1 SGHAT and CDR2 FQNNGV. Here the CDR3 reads CASSLSGNSYEQYF. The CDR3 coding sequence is TGTGCCAGCAGCCTAAGCGGAAACTCCTACGAGCAGTACTTC.